This passage covers 9 T cell receptor beta chains from one sample sequenced in a study of technical replicates of blood from a handful of donors (dated by TCRdb to between 2016 and 2019). The method was the immunoSEQ multiplex PCR assay. TCRdb's version of the immuneACCESS table is confined to in-frame rearrangements and falls short of the full clone set. An unresolved V gene accounts for under half of the shortfall where checked; the remainder is of unknown origin. For this sample the table gives roughly 61,000 clones, of which almost 97% were detected only once. About 0.2% of the sample goes to the ten largest clones. Sample: T cells isolated from PBMCs. These TCRs come from a human donor in good health.

The chain couples TRBV28 to TRBJ1-3, with D possibly matching TRBD1 (6 bases). Germline V CDR1 and CDR2: MDHEN, SYDVKM. CDR3 length: 16 amino acids. Trimming removed 3 bases at V and 3 bases at J, with 15 bases between. Here the CDR3 DNA reads TGTGCCAGCAGTTTTATGGGGGGGCCTTTTGGAAACACCATATATTTT. Translated: CASSFMGGPFGNTIYF.

The chain recombines TRBV2 with TRBJ1-5; D gene unclear. The germline V gene has CDR1 SNHLY and CDR2 FYNNEI. The CDR3 loop spans 15 amino acids. V shed 6 bases and J shed 0 bases, with 12 bases lying between them. The CDR3 bases are TGTGCCAGCAGAGCGGAGAGGGCTAGCAATCAGCCCCAGCATTTT. Its translation: CASRAERASNQPQHF.

The chain employs TRBV19 and TRBJ2-7; 9 positions agree with TRBD2. Germline-derived CDR1 and CDR2 are LNHDA and SQIVND (reference sequence). There are 15 residues in the CDR3. V was pared by 3 bases and J by 3 bases, with 6 bases of the junction left unmatched. CDR3 bases: TGTGCCAGTAGTATCCCGGCGGGAGGGAGCTACGAGCAGTACTTC. This sequence encodes CASSIPAGGSYEQYF.

This clone appeared a single time. V and J are TRBV14 and TRBJ2-3; 10 positions agree with TRBD2. The CDR3 covers 19 residues. Germline CDR1 SGHDN, CDR2 FVKESK. J gave up 0 bases and V 0 bases, and 9 bases lay outside the gene matches. This chain's CDR3 is CASSQDGIAGGSSTDTQYF. The CDR3 DNA is TGTGCCAGCAGCCAAGATGGGATAGCGGGAGGATCGAGCACAGATACGCAGTATTTT.

The J gene is TRBJ1-2, the V gene TRBV29-1; D gene uncertain. There are 13 residues in the CDR3. V was clipped by 3 bases and J by 2 bases, with 10 bases between them. The germline CDR1 and CDR2 sequences are SQVTM and ANQGSEA. CDR3 DNA: TGCAGCGTTGACCGGGAATCCAACTATGGCTACACCTTC. Residues: CSVDRESNYGYTF.

This chain connects TRBV6-5 to TRBJ2-7, with D perhaps TRBD2 (5 bases). This CDR3 has 15 residues. Germline assignment: CDR1 MNHEY and CDR2 SVGAGI. Trimming stripped 2 bases from V and 7 bases from J, with 18 bases between. The CDR3 is CASSYDRNGVSEQYF. CDR3 nucleotides: TGTGCCAGCAGTTACGACCGTAACGGGGTGAGTGAGCAGTACTTC.

The chain carries TRBV9 and TRBJ2-7; TRBD2 is a possible D gene (6 bases). CDR1 is SGDLS and CDR2 is YYNGEE in the germline V gene. Trimming took 4 bases from V and 0 from J, leaving 14 bases between them. CDR3 length: 15 residues. CDR3 in DNA: TGTGCCAGCAGCCCCTGGGGGGAAACCTCCTACGAGCAGTACTTC. Its translation is CASSPWGETSYEQYF.

This chain uses TRBV18 with TRBJ2-3; D perhaps matches TRBD2 (5 bases). The CDR3 is made up of 14 amino acids. V lost 0 bases and J lost 10, with 14 bases in between. The germline V gene encodes CDR1 KGHSH and CDR2 LQKENI. CDR3 sequence reads: CASSPPFPGVAQYF. DNA of the CDR3: TGTGCCAGCTCACCACCGTTCCCCGGGGTGGCGCAGTATTTT.

The V gene is TRBV29-1, the J gene TRBJ1-2; D unresolved. The CDR3 spans 11 residues. Trimming took off 1 base at V and 8 bases at J, with 8 bases between the two ends. Germline CDR1 reads SQVTM; CDR2 reads ANQGSEA. This CDR3 reads CSVEGAGGYTF. DNA of the CDR3: TGCAGCGTTGAAGGGGCGGGGGGCTACACCTTC.